This T cell receptor (beta chain) was obtained from a study of beta chain features in type 1 diabetes. Overall study: Sorted cells, 107,917,701 in number, were examined across all samples.

The sample holds a few counts of this clone. The antigen remains unidentified. Losses at the gene ends were 6 bases for V and 4 bases for J; bases not matched to a gene: 6. The germline CDR1 and CDR2 sequences are SQVTM and ANQGSEA. This CDR3 comprises 14 residues. The authors reverse transcribed all of the isolated RNA, so sequencing captured expressed TCRB transcripts. The assay was immunoSEQ multiplex PCR, and TCRdb's table has in-frame clones only and misses some. Of about 930,000 clones listed, about a sixth are singletons. Study-level findings and limits: High-TCR-expressing cells could be over-represented by cDNA sequencing.

J is TRBJ2-1 and V is TRBV29-1; 10 bases fit TRBD2. This clonotype was sampled from a woman between 18 and 30 years old in good health. The specimen sequenced was naive CD4+ T cells from blood. The CDR3 sequence: CSVTSGTPYNEQFF. CDR3 in DNA: TGCAGCGTCACTAGCGGGACGCCGTACAATGAGCAGTTCTTC.